Listed below are T cell receptor beta chains from one sample, sequenced in a study of CD8 T cells in Susac syndrome. TCRdb independently ran MiXCR on the immunoSEQ multiplex PCR reads; one entry per CDR3 protein. Counted here are 55,000 to 80,000 distinct CDR3 sequences, 93% occurring once; the ten biggest clones make up 0.15%. The sample consisted of CD4+ T cells from PBMCs. Receptors were obtained from a human donor with Susac syndrome. CDR3s include the opening cysteine and the closing phenylalanine or tryptophan. Each record gives: CDR3 protein, CDR3 DNA, CDR3 length, clone size, V gene, D gene, J gene. A D gene is named only where the DNA matches it firmly. Size values are once, few and many counts, or a class for expanded clones, and some rows have none.

CSVVGGVAGELFF | TGCAGCGTTGTAGGGGGTGTTGCCGGGGAGCTGTTTTTT | 13 | - | TRBV29-1 | - | TRBJ2-2
CASSLFRGGGTDTQYF | TGTGCCAGCAGCTTGTTCCGCGGGGGAGGCACAGATACGCAGTATTTT | 16 | - | TRBV5-4 | TRBD2 | TRBJ2-3
CASSLVWAYEQYF | TGTGCCAGCAGCTTAGTGTGGGCTTACGAGCAGTACTTC | 13 | - | TRBV11-2 | - | TRBJ2-7
CASSLRTGSSYEQYF | TGTGCCAGCAGCCTTCGGACAGGGAGCTCCTACGAGCAGTACTTC | 15 | few | TRBV9 | TRBD1 | TRBJ2-7
CASSRGQGGGKLFF | TGTGCCAGCAGTCGAGGGCAGGGGGGTGGAAAACTGTTTTTT | 14 | - | TRBV27 | TRBD1 | TRBJ1-4
CASSAERGSSYEQYF | TGTGCCAGTAGTGCCGAGCGGGGTAGCTCCTACGAGCAGTACTTC | 15 | - | TRBV19 | TRBD2 | TRBJ2-7
CASSFDRGLITDTQYF | TGTGCCAGCAGTTTCGACAGGGGGCTTATCACAGATACGCAGTATTTT | 16 | - | TRBV27 | TRBD1 | TRBJ2-3
CASSYFGQGNYGYTF | TGTGCCAGCAGTTACTTCGGACAGGGAAACTATGGCTACACCTTC | 15 | - | TRBV6-2/TRBV6-3 | TRBD1 | TRBJ1-2
CASSRRTYGYTF | TGTGCCAGCAGCCGACGGACCTATGGCTACACCTTC | 12 | - | TRBV6-2/TRBV6-3 | - | TRBJ1-2
CSATSQGYRGYTF | TGCAGTGCTACCTCACAGGGTTACAGGGGCTACACCTTC | 13 | - | TRBV20-1 | - | TRBJ1-2
CASSQVFDEKLFF | TGTGCCAGCAGCCAAGTTTTCGATGAAAAACTGTTTTTT | 13 | - | TRBV3-1 | - | TRBJ1-4
CASSLIRGRTDTQYF | TGTGCCAGCAGCTTAATCAGGGGTCGCACAGATACGCAGTATTTT | 15 | once | TRBV7-8 | - | TRBJ2-3
CASSSRRNTGELFF | TGTGCCAGCAGCTCCAGGAGGAACACCGGGGAGCTGTTTTTT | 14 | - | TRBV7-3 | - | TRBJ2-2
CASSYSFRALGNEQFF | TGTGCCAGCAGTTACTCGTTTAGGGCACTCGGGAATGAGCAGTTCTTC | 16 | - | TRBV6-2/TRBV6-3 | - | TRBJ2-1
CSALLGTPGGDNSPLHF | TGCAGTGCTCTATTGGGGACGCCGGGAGGGGACAATTCACCCCTCCACTTT | 17 | - | TRBV20-1 | - | TRBJ1-6
CATYRGGYGYTF | TGTGCCACCTACAGGGGAGGGTATGGCTACACCTTC | 12 | - | TRBV28 | TRBD1 | TRBJ1-2
CASSPSSTGELFF | TGTGCCAGCTCACCTTCGAGCACCGGGGAGCTGTTTTTT | 13 | few | TRBV18 | - | TRBJ2-2
CASSLHRANTEAFF | TGTGCCAGCAGCTTACACCGCGCGAACACTGAAGCTTTCTTT | 14 | - | TRBV7-6 | - | TRBJ1-1
CASLRGGTEAFF | TGTGCCTCGCTCAGGGGGGGCACTGAAGCTTTCTTT | 12 | - | TRBV7-9 | TRBD1 | TRBJ1-1
CASSFSRVGEQFF | TGTGCCAGCAGCTTTTCGAGGGTTGGTGAGCAGTTCTTC | 13 | once | TRBV7-2 | - | TRBJ2-1
CASSYLQGAFQPQHF | TGTGCCAGCAGTTACCTCCAGGGGGCTTTTCAGCCCCAGCATTTT | 15 | once | TRBV6-2/TRBV6-3 | TRBD1 | TRBJ1-5
CSARVGAGLQPQHF | TGCAGTGCTAGAGTTGGGGCCGGTTTGCAGCCCCAGCATTTT | 14 | - | TRBV20-1 | - | TRBJ1-5
CASCLGDTQYF | TGTGCCAGCTGCTTAGGAGATACGCAGTATTTT | 11 | - | TRBV6-6 | - | TRBJ2-3
CASSLRQQNTEAFF | TGTGCCAGCAGTCTAAGACAGCAGAACACTGAAGCTTTCTTT | 14 | - | TRBV28 | - | TRBJ1-1
CASSRTGYEQYF | TGTGCCAGCAGCCGGACAGGTTACGAGCAGTACTTC | 12 | - | TRBV11-1 | TRBD1 | TRBJ2-7
CASSLHSGWLAGGRGTDTQYF | TGTGCCAGCAGCTTACATTCGGGGTGGCTAGCGGGGGGGCGTGGCACAGATACGCAGTATTTT | 21 | - | TRBV11-2 | TRBD2 | TRBJ2-3
CASSLVVGVGRNIQYF | TGTGCCAGCAGCTTAGTTGTGGGGGTCGGACGGAACATTCAGTACTTC | 16 | once | TRBV7-2 | - | TRBJ2-4
CSASPIGNTEAFF | TGCAGTGCTAGCCCAATAGGGAACACTGAAGCTTTCTTT | 13 | - | TRBV20-1 | - | TRBJ1-1
CASSPSRRGQGYEQYF | TGTGCCAGCAGCCCATCCCGTCGAGGACAGGGCTACGAGCAGTACTTC | 16 | once | TRBV7-2 | TRBD1 | TRBJ2-7
CSVEFGSEQYF | TGCAGCGTTGAATTCGGTAGCGAGCAGTACTTC | 11 | - | TRBV29-1 | - | TRBJ2-7
CASRRARPGTQYF | TGTGCCAGCAGACGCGCCCGACCGGGTACGCAGTATTTT | 13 | few | TRBV7-2 | - | TRBJ2-3
CSAVPGPGRHTQYF | TGTAGCGCTGTCCCCGGACCGGGCCGACATACGCAGTATTTT | 14 | - | TRBV29-1 | - | TRBJ2-3
CASTSQGMRTGELFF | TGTGCCAGCACCTCCCAAGGCATGAGAACCGGGGAGCTGTTTTTT | 15 | - | TRBV7-2 | - | TRBJ2-2
CSARMGRANEKLFF | TGCAGTGCGCGAATGGGACGTGCGAATGAAAAACTGTTTTTT | 14 | - | TRBV20-1 | - | TRBJ1-4
CASSLAQGESQHF | TGTGCCAGCAGCTTAGCGCAGGGAGAGTCCCAGCATTTT | 13 | - | TRBV7-2 | - | TRBJ1-5
CASSHPWVLGTEAFF | TGTGCCAGCAGCCATCCGTGGGTCCTTGGCACTGAAGCTTTCTTT | 15 | - | TRBV14 | - | TRBJ1-1
CASSSTGREKLFF | TGTGCCAGCAGTTCGACGGGACGAGAAAAACTGTTTTTT | 13 | - | TRBV28 | - | TRBJ1-4
CASSITGTGFSYEQYF | TGTGCCAGCAGCATCACCGGGACAGGGTTTTCCTACGAGCAGTACTTC | 16 | - | TRBV7-3 | TRBD1 | TRBJ2-7
CASSSPGHNLNYGYTF | TGTGCCAGCAGTTCTCCGGGACACAACTTAAACTATGGCTACACCTTC | 16 | - | TRBV28 | - | TRBJ1-2